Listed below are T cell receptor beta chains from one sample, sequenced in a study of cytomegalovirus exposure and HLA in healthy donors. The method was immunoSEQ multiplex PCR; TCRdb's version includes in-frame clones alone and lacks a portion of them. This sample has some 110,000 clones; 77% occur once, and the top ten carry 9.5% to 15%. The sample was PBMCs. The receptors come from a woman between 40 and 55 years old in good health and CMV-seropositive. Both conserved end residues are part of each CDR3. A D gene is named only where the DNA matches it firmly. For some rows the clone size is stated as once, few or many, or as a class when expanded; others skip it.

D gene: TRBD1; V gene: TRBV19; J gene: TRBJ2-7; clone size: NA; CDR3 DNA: TGTGCCAGTAGTATCGGACAGGGGGCCTACGAGCAGTACTTC; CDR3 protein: CASSIGQGAYEQYF
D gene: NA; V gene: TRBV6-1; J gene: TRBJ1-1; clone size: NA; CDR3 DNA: TGTGCCAGCAGTGTGGGGGACATTGAAGCTTTCTTT; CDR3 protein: CASSVGDIEAFF
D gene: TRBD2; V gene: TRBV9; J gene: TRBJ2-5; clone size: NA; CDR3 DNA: TGTGCCAGCAGCGTAGCTGTTGCGGGAGGGCCTAGGGAAGAGACCCAGTACTTC; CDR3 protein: CASSVAVAGGPREETQYF
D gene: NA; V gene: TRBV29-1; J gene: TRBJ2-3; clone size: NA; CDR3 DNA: TGCAGCGTTGGGGGCCCAGATACGCAGTATTTT; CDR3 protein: CSVGGPDTQYF
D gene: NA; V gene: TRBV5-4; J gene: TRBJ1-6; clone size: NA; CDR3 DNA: TGTGCCAGCAGCTTGGCGGGGGTGAGGAATTCACCCCTCCACTTT; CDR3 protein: CASSLAGVRNSPLHF
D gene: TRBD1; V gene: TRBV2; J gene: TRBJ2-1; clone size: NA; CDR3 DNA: TGTGCCAGCAGCCCGGGACAGGGTTTGGAGGAGTTCTTC; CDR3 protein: CASSPGQGLEEFF
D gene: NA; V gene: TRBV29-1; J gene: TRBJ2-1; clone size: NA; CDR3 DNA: TGCAGCGCTCCCGTAGGGGTGGCTATCAGCTCCTACAATGAGCAGTTCTTC; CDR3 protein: CSAPVGVAISSYNEQFF
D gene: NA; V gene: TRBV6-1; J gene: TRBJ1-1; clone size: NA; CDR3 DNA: TGTGCCAGCACATTGGAGGGAGCGTTGAGTGAAGCTTTCTTT; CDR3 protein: CASTLEGALSEAFF
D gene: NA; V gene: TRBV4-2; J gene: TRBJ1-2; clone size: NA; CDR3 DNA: TGTGCCAGCAGCCGCCTCTCCGGCGGTAACTATGGCTACACCTTC; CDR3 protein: CASSRLSGGNYGYTF
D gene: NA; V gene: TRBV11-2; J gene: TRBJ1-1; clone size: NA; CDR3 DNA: TGTGCCAGCAGCTCCTTAGACAGACTGAACACTGAAGCTTTCTTT; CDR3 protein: CASSSLDRLNTEAFF
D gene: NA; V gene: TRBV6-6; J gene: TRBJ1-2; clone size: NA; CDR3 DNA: TGTGCCAGCAGTTACTCCGGGACAACCTATGGCTACACCTTC; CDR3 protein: CASSYSGTTYGYTF
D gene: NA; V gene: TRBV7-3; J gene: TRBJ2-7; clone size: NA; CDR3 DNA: TGTGCCAGCAGCTTAAAGGCGTCGGGGGACTACGAGCAGTACTTC; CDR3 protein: CASSLKASGDYEQYF
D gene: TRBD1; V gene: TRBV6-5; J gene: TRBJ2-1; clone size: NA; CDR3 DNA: TGTGCCAGCGCGATGACAGGGAGATCCTACAATGAGCAGTTCTTC; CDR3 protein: CASAMTGRSYNEQFF
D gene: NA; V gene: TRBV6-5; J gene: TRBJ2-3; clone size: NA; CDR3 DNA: TGTGCCAGCAGTTACGGTGGGGGCCCCACAGATACGCAGTATTTT; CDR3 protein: CASSYGGGPTDTQYF
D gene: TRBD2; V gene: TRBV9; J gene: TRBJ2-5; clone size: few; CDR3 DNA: TGTGCCAGCAGCCCCCGGCTAGCGGGGCAAGAGACCCAGTACTTC; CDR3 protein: CASSPRLAGQETQYF
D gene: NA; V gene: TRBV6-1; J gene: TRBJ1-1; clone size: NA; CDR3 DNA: TGTGCCAGCGTCCTAAACACTGAAGCTTTCTTT; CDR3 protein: CASVLNTEAFF
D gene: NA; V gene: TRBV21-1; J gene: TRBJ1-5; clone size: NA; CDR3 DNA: TGTGCCAGCAGCAAATGCCGCGGGGAACAGACGCACAATCAGCCCCAGCATTTT; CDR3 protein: CASSKCRGEQTHNQPQHF
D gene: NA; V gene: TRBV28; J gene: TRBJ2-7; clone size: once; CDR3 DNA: TGTGCCAGCAGTTTTAGTTCAGGGGCTTCAAGGGAGCAGTACTTC; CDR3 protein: CASSFSSGASREQYF
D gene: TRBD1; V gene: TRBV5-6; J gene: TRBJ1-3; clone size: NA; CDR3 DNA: TGTGCCAGCAGCCACGACAGGGGGCTGACGGGAAACACCATATATTTT; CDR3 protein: CASSHDRGLTGNTIYF
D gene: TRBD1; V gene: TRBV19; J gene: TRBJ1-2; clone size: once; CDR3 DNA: TGTGCCACGAGGCGGACAGGGCCTTTGGACTATGGCTACACCTTC; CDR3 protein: CATRRTGPLDYGYTF
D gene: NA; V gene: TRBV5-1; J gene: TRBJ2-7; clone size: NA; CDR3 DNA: TGCGCCAGCAGCTTGACAGGGAGCTACGAGCAGTACTTC; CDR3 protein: CASSLTGSYEQYF
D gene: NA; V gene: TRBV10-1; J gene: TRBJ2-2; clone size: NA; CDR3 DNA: TGCGCCAGCAGCGCGGGATCGAACACCGGGGAGCTGTTTTTT; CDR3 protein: CASSAGSNTGELFF
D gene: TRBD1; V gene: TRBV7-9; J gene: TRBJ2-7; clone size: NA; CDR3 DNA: TGTTCCAGCAGCCTCCGGGACAGGGCCTACGAGCAGTACTTC; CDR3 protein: CSSSLRDRAYEQYF
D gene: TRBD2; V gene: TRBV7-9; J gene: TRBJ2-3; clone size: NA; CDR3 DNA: TGTTCCAGCAGCTTTAGACTAGCGGGCGCGGCAGATACGCAGTATTTT; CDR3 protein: CSSSFRLAGAADTQYF
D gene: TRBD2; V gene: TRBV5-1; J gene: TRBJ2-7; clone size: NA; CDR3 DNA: TGCGCCAGCAGCTACAAGGGACTAGCGGGAGTGGGCTCCTACGAGCAGTACTTC; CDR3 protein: CASSYKGLAGVGSYEQYF
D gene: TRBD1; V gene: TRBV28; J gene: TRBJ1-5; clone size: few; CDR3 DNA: TGTGCCAGCAGTACAAGACAGGGGGGAAGTTGGAGCAATCAGCCCCAGCATTTT; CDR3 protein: CASSTRQGGSWSNQPQHF
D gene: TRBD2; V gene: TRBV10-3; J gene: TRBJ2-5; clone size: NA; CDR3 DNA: TGTGCCATCAGTGGCTCCAGCGGGAGTGTTAAGACCCAGTACTTC; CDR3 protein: CAISGSSGSVKTQYF
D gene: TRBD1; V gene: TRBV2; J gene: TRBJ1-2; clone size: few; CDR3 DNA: TGTGCCAGCAGTGGAAGACAGGGAAAGGGTGGCTACACCTTC; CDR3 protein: CASSGRQGKGGYTF
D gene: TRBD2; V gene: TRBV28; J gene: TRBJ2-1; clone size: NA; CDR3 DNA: TGTGCCAGCAGTTTTGTGGGAGGGTCCTACAATGAGCAGTTCTTC; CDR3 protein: CASSFVGGSYNEQFF
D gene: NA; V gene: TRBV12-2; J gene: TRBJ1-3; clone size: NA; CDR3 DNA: TGTGCAAGTCGCTCAAGCTGGGGGACAGGCCTTAGAGCGGTTGGAAACACCATATATTTT; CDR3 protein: CASRSSWGTGLRAVGNTIYF
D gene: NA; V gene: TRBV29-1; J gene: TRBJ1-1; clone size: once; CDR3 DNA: TGCAGCGCTTCAGGTTCAGGGGTGAACACTGAAGCTTTCTTT; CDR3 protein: CSASGSGVNTEAFF
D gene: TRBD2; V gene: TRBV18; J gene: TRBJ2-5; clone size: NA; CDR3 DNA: TGTGCCAGCTCACCTACGACTAGCGAAGAGACCCAGTACTTC; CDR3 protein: CASSPTTSEETQYF
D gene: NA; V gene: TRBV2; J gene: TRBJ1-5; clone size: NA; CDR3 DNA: TGTGCCAGCAGTCTCTTAGTCTATAGCAATCAGCCCCAGCATTTT; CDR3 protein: CASSLLVYSNQPQHF
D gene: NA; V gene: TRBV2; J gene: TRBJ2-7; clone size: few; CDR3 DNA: TGTGCCAGCAGTTCAGACCGAGGCCCCTACGAGCAGTACTTC; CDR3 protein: CASSSDRGPYEQYF
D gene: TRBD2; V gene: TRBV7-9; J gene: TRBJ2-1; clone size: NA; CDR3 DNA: TGTGCCAGCAGCTTAAAGAGACTAGCGGGAGCATCCTACAATGAGCAGTTCTTC; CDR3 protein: CASSLKRLAGASYNEQFF
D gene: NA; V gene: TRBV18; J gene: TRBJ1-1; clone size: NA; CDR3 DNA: TGTGCCAGCTCACCGCAGGGTAAGAACACTGAAGCTTTCTTT; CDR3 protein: CASSPQGKNTEAFF
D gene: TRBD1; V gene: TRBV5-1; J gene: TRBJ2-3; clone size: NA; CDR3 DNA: TGCGCCAGCAGCATCGGACAGGGGGGAAGCACAGATACGCAGTATTTT; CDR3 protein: CASSIGQGGSTDTQYF
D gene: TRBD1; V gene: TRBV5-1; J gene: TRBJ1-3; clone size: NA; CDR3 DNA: TGCGCCAGCAGTTCTGGGACAGGGGAAAGAAGAAACACCATATATTTT; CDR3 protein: CASSSGTGERRNTIYF
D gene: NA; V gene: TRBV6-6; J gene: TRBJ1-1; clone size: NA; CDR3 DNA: TGTGCCAGCAGTTACTCGGCGGGAAGGGCGAACACTGAAGCTTTCTTT; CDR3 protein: CASSYSAGRANTEAFF
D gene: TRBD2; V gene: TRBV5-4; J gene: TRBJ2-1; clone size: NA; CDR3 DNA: TGTGCCAGCAGCTGGGGTGGGTCTAGCGGGAGATCCGATGAGCAGTTCTTC; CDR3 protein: CASSWGGSSGRSDEQFF
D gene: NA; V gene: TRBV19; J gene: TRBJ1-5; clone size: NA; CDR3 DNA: TGTGCCAGTAATCCCACAGGGAGCAATCAGCCCCAGCATTTT; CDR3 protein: CASNPTGSNQPQHF
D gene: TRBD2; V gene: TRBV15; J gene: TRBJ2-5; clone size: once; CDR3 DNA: TGTGCCACCAGCATGAGCCTCAGCGGGGCCTACCAAGAGACCCAGTACTTC; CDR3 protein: CATSMSLSGAYQETQYF